Each of the 19 T cell receptor beta chains below was sequenced from the same sample in a study of cytomegalovirus exposure and HLA in healthy donors (dated by TCRdb to the late 2010s). Receptors were amplified or captured by the immunoSEQ multiplex PCR assay. For the multiplex PCR, a mixture combining 60 forward primers for TCR Vbeta segments and 13 reverse primers for TCR Jbeta segments was used. The table was pulled from immuneACCESS by TCRdb, which kept in-frame rearrangements only. Such tables lose some clones; where checked, under half of the loss comes from unresolved V genes, and the rest has no known cause. The sample contains around 160,000 clones, around four fifths of them found a single time. 1.1% to 1.5% of the sample belongs to the ten largest clones. Sequencing was carried out using PBMCs. The receptors stem from a male donor in good health and CMV-seronegative.

The genes are TRBV9 and TRBJ2-7; D is perhaps TRBD2 (5 bases). The CDR3 consists of 15 residues. V lost 0 bases and J lost 6, with 16 bases in between. Germline CDR1 reads SGDLS; CDR2 reads YYNGEE. The CDR3 DNA reads as TGTGCCAGCAGCGTAGATGACGGGGTTCGAGGCGAGCAGTACTTC. Its translation is CASSVDDGVRGEQYF.

The rearrangement links TRBV5-1 to TRBJ2-3, with a tentative D call TRBD2 (5 bases). CDR1 and CDR2 (germline): SGHRS, YFSETQ. There are 14 residues in the CDR3. With 2 bases removed from V and 2 bases from J, the gap between germline ends came to 9 bases. CDR3 sequence: CASSFTTTTDTQYF. CDR3 DNA: TGCGCCAGCAGCTTCACGACTACCACAGATACGCAGTATTTT. Combining the CDR3 with reference TRBV5-1 and TRBJ2-3 gives the whole variable domain KAGVTQTPRYLIKTRGQQVTLSCSPISGHRSVSWYQQTPGQGLQFLFEYFSETQRNKGNFPGRFSGRQFSNSRSEMNVSTLELGDSALYLCASSFTTTTDTQYFGPGTRLTVL.

The V gene is TRBV29-1, the J gene TRBJ1-2; TRBD1 matches 9 bases. V was clipped by 6 bases and J by 5 bases; unmatched bases: 19. The CDR3 loop spans 17 amino acids. Germline V CDR1 and CDR2: SQVTM, ANQGSEA. The CDR3 DNA reads as TGCAGCGTCTACACTCGGGACAGGGAGAGGGACGCTTATGGCTACACCTTC. It encodes CSVYTRDRERDAYGYTF.

This sequence joins TRBV11-2 and TRBJ1-2; 8 positions match TRBD1. The V gene's germline CDR1 is SGHAT and CDR2 FQNNGV. V shed 5 bases, J shed 4 bases, and the junction held 9 bases outside the gene matches. The CDR3 sequence is 15 residues long. CDR3 residues: CASSRGQGKAYGYTF. CDR3 sequence (DNA): TGTGCCAGCAGCAGAGGACAGGGAAAAGCCTATGGCTACACCTTC.

This rearrangement joins TRBV7-9 to TRBJ2-5, with D possibly matching TRBD1 (6 bases). Germline V gives CDR1 SEHNR, CDR2 FQNEAQ (reference sequence). Trimming pared 5 bases from V and 0 bases from J, leaving 16 bases between. The CDR3 has 16 amino acids. The CDR3 sequence is CASSPRTGSDQETQYF. DNA of the CDR3: TGTGCCAGCAGCCCACGCACAGGGTCAGACCAAGAGACCCAGTACTTC.

A few counts support this clone. V is TRBV5-1 and J is TRBJ2-1; 9 nucleotides agree with TRBD1. V lost 2 bases to trimming and J lost 4 bases; unmatched junction nucleotides: 4. This CDR3 spans 15 amino acids. CDR1 SGHRS and CDR2 YFSETQ come from the germline V gene. The CDR3 DNA reads TGCGCCAGCAGCTTTGACAGGGGGAAATACAATGAGCAGTTCTTC. Translated: CASSFDRGKYNEQFF.

CDR3 sequence reads: CASSLTRLGQGHGYGYTF. DNA of the CDR3: TGTGCCAGCAGCTTAACCCGCCTTGGACAGGGGCATGGCTATGGCTACACCTTC. V usage is TRBV7-2 and J usage is TRBJ1-2; 9 bases line up with TRBD1. The V segment lost 2 bases and the J segment 4 bases; nucleotides outside the gene matches: 14. Looked up from germline, CDR1 is SGHTA and CDR2 is FQGNSA. This CDR3 region has 18 residues. Complete variable domain (other parts from reference TRBV7-2 and TRBJ1-2): GAGVSQSPSNKVTEKGKDVELRCDPISGHTALYWYRQSLGQGLEFLIYFQGNSAPDKSGLPSDRFSAERTGGSVSTLTIQRTQQEDSAVYLCASSLTRLGQGHGYGYTFGSGTRLTVV.

On this clone: The junction and the germline gene differ at one end; a read error may be behind it. The chain is built from TRBV7-9 and TRBJ1-5; D unresolved. CDR1 is SEHNR and CDR2 is FQNEAQ in the germline V gene (reference sequence). The CDR3 loop spans 13 amino acids. This CDR3 is CSSSLAVGQPQHF. The CDR3, as DNA: TGTTCCAGCAGCTTAGCGGTCGGGCAGCCCCAGCATTTT. The variable domain in full, completed from reference TRBV7-9 and TRBJ1-5, reads DTGVSQNPRHKITKRGQNVTFRCDPISEHNRLYWYRQTLGQGPEFLTYFQNEAQLEKSRLLSDRFSAERPKGSFSTLEIQRTEQGDSAMYLCSSSLAVGQPQHFGDGTRLSIL.

V usage is TRBV11-2 and J usage is TRBJ1-2; no clear D gene. Trimming pared 0 bases from V and 4 bases from J, leaving 9 bases between. The CDR3 is made up of 14 amino acids. From germline, CDR1 is SGHAT and CDR2 FQNNGV. The chain's CDR3 is CASSLDGAAYGYTF. The CDR3 region has the DNA TGTGCCAGCAGCTTAGATGGAGCGGCCTATGGCTACACCTTC.

CDR3 nucleotide sequence: TGCGCCAGCAGCTTACAGGGACAGGGGGATGGCTACACCTTC. Encoded protein: CASSLQGQGDGYTF. The genes are TRBV5-1 and TRBJ1-2; TRBD1 agrees at 11 bases. The germline V gene has CDR1 SGHRS and CDR2 YFSETQ. Germline trimming cut 2 bases from V and 6 bases from J; bases unmatched to any gene: 3. This CDR3 has 14 amino acids.

A remark on this clone: One junction end does not reproduce the germline sequence, and a read error may be involved. The J gene is TRBJ2-5, the V gene TRBV7-7; 9 bases match TRBD1. The CDR3 totals 15 residues. CDR1 and CDR2 (germline): SSHAT, FNYEAQ (reference sequence). The CDR3 is CASSTGTGIGETQYF. The CDR3 DNA reads as TGTGCTAGCAGCACCGGGACAGGGATAGGAGAGACCCAGTACTTC.

The chain links TRBV7-8 to TRBJ1-2; TRBD1 agrees at 7 bases. V was clipped by 1 base and J by 6 bases; unmatched bases: 2. This CDR3 has 13 residues. Germline lookup yields CDR1 SGHVS and CDR2 FQNEAQ. This CDR3 reads CASSLDRGHGYTF. As DNA, the CDR3 is TGTGCCAGCAGCTTAGACAGGGGTCATGGCTACACCTTC.

The CDR3: CASNGGGYQETQYF. The CDR3 bases are TGTGCCAGTAACGGCGGGGGGTACCAAGAGACCCAGTACTTC. The chain recombines TRBV2 with TRBJ2-5; 8 positions agree with TRBD2. The junction had 6 bases not matched to a gene; V was cut back by 9 bases and J by 0 bases. Per germline, CDR1 SNHLY and CDR2 FYNNEI. The length of the CDR3 is 14 residues.

V and J are TRBV5-1 and TRBJ2-3, with TRBD2 identical over 10 bases. The CDR3 loop spans 16 amino acids. Unmatched junction bases numbered 11, after V lost 4 bases and J lost 6 bases. Germline lookup yields CDR1 SGHRS and CDR2 YFSETQ. The CDR3 region has the DNA TGCGCCAGCAGCACCCTGGTGGGAGCGGGAGGGGATACGCAGTATTTT. It encodes CASSTLVGAGGDTQYF.

The chain is built from TRBV2 and TRBJ1-5; D call uncertain. The CDR3 runs to 15 residues. Trimming took off 0 bases at V and 0 bases at J, with 6 bases between the two ends. Germline V gives CDR1 SNHLY, CDR2 FYNNEI. The CDR3 here is CASSEAAGSNQPQHF. Written as DNA, the CDR3 is TGTGCCAGCAGTGAAGCCGCGGGTAGCAATCAGCCCCAGCATTTT.

This chain links TRBV13 with TRBJ1-1; a weak D match, TRBD1 (6 bases). V shed 5 bases and J shed 1 base, with 17 bases lying between them. The CDR3 is 16 amino acids. Germline CDR1 is PRHDT and CDR2 is FYEKMQ (reference sequence). CDR3: CASSGHRAEPNTEAFF. The DNA of the CDR3 is TGTGCCAGCAGCGGCCACAGGGCTGAACCGAACACTGAAGCTTTCTTT.

The CDR3 loop reads CSVAGTDTQYF. Written as DNA, the CDR3 is TGCAGCGTTGCAGGGACAGATACGCAGTATTTT. The J gene is TRBJ2-3, the V gene TRBV29-1, with D perhaps TRBD1 (5 bases). The V and J ends lost 4 bases and 3 bases respectively, with 5 bases between them. The germline gives CDR1 SQVTM, CDR2 ANQGSEA. The CDR3 covers 11 residues.

The chain is built from TRBV10-3 and TRBJ1-1; a possible D gene is TRBD1 (5 bases). V was clipped by 7 bases and J by 1 base, with 10 bases between them. The CDR3 is 13 amino acids. CDR1 and CDR2 from the germline V gene are ENHRY and SYGVKD. In DNA form, the CDR3 reads TGTGCCATCAACCAGGGCCCGAACACTGAAGCTTTCTTT. It yields the protein CAINQGPNTEAFF.

This clone was counted a single time. The gene calls are TRBV7-3 and TRBJ2-3, with TRBD2 as a possible D gene (7 bases). The ends were cut back, 5 bases at V and 2 bases at J, with 14 bases in the middle. Germline V gives CDR1 SGHTA, CDR2 FQGTGA. The CDR3 has 15 amino acids. CDR3 nucleotide sequence: TGTGCCAGCAGCGGGGGGGGCCAGCTCACAGATACGCAGTATTTT. This sequence encodes CASSGGGQLTDTQYF.